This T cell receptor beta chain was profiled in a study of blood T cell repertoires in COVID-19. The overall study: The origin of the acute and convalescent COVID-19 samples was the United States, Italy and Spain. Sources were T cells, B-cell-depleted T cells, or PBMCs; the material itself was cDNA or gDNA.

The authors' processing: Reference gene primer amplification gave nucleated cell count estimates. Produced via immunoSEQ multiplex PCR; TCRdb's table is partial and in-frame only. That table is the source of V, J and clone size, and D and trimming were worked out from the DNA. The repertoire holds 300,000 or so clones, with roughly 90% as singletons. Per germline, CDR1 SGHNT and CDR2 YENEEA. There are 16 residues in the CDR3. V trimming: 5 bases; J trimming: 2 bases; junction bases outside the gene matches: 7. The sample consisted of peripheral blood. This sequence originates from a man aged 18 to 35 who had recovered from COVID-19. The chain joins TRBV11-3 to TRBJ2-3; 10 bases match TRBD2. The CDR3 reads CASSPRTSGDTDTQYF. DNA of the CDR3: TGTGCCAGCAGCCCGAGGACTAGCGGTGACACAGATACGCAGTATTTT.